A selection of T cell receptor beta chains follows, all from one sample in a study of cytomegalovirus exposure and HLA in healthy donors. Libraries were prepared by immunoSEQ multiplex PCR; TCRdb keeps only in-frame clonotypes and omits some of them. Here the sample spans some 180,000 clones, roughly three quarters being singletons. The sample was PBMCs. The receptors originated from a woman under 40 in good health and CMV-seropositive. Both conserved end residues are part of each CDR3. D genes are given only for firm matches. Clone size, where shown, is once, few, many, or a class for clones that have expanded.

CDR3aa: CASSLVQGDTGELFF
CDR3nt: TGTGCCAGCAGCTTGGTACAGGGGGACACCGGGGAGCTGTTTTTT
d_gene: TRBD1
j_gene: TRBJ2-2
v_gene: TRBV5-6
abundance: few

CDR3aa: CAWSLNYGYTF
CDR3nt: TGTGCCTGGAGCCTCAACTATGGCTACACCTTC
d_gene: NA
j_gene: TRBJ1-2
v_gene: TRBV30
abundance: NA

CDR3aa: CASSEPTGWGETQYF
CDR3nt: TGCGCCAGCAGTGAGCCGACAGGGTGGGGGGAGACCCAGTACTTC
d_gene: TRBD1
j_gene: TRBJ2-5
v_gene: TRBV10-2
abundance: NA

CDR3aa: CAISGRGRGTWNYGYTF
CDR3nt: TGTGCCATCAGTGGGCGGGGCAGGGGGACCTGGAACTATGGCTACACCTTC
d_gene: TRBD1
j_gene: TRBJ1-2
v_gene: TRBV10-3
abundance: once

CDR3aa: CARCGQSLSYEQYF
CDR3nt: TGCGCCCGCTGCGGGCAGAGTCTATCCTACGAGCAGTACTTC
d_gene: NA
j_gene: TRBJ2-7
v_gene: TRBV10-2
abundance: once

CDR3aa: CAIKGDYSNQPQHF
CDR3nt: TGTGCCATCAAAGGGGATTATAGCAATCAGCCCCAGCATTTT
d_gene: NA
j_gene: TRBJ1-5
v_gene: TRBV10-3
abundance: once

CDR3aa: CASSAGTGSREKLFF
CDR3nt: TGTGCCAGCAGCGCGGGGACAGGGTCACGGGAAAAACTGTTTTTT
d_gene: TRBD1
j_gene: TRBJ1-4
v_gene: TRBV9
abundance: NA

CDR3aa: CASSSPDRVGAPLHF
CDR3nt: TGTGCCAGCAGTTCGCCGGACAGGGTGGGAGCACCCCTCCACTTT
d_gene: TRBD1
j_gene: TRBJ1-6
v_gene: TRBV27
abundance: NA

CDR3aa: CASSDDDGGADTDTQYF
CDR3nt: TGTGCCAGCAGTGATGATGACGGGGGGGCCGACACAGATACGCAGTATTTT
d_gene: TRBD2
j_gene: TRBJ2-3
v_gene: TRBV27
abundance: NA

CDR3aa: CASSLATGDRRNNQPQHF
CDR3nt: TGCGCCAGCAGCTTGGCGACAGGGGACCGGCGGAACAATCAGCCCCAGCATTTT
d_gene: TRBD1
j_gene: TRBJ1-5
v_gene: TRBV5-1
abundance: NA